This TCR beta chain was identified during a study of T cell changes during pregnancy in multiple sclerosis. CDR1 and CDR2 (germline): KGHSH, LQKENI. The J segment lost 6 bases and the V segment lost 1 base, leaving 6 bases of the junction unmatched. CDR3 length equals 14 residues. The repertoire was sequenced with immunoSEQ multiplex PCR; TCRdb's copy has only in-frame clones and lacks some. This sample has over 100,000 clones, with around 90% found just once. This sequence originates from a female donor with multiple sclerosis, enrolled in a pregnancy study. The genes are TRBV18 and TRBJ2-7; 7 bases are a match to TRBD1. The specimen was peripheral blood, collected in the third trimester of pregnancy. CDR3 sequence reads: CASSPRATGLEQYF. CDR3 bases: TGTGCCAGCTCACCACGGGCGACAGGGCTCGAGCAGTACTTC.